The 26 T cell receptor beta chains given below trace back to one sample, sequenced in a study of radiotherapy plus CTLA-4 blockade in lung cancer. Assay used: immunoSEQ multiplex PCR; TCRdb lists only in-frame clones, some missing. The data show about 100,000 clones, with 83% seen just once and over 0.75% held by the top ten. The input for sequencing was peripheral blood, taken from a patient treated with radiotherapy plus ipilimumab. These receptors were taken from a human donor with non-small cell lung cancer who had stable disease on radiotherapy plus ipilimumab.

The chain carries TRBV9 and TRBJ2-1, with 12 bases lining up with TRBD2. The CDR3 extends over 16 amino acids. J was trimmed by 7 bases and V by 2 bases; bases with no gene match: 7. Germline V gene lookup returns CDR1 SGDLS and CDR2 YYNGEE. CDR3: CASSVGRLAGENEQFF. The CDR3 DNA sequence: TGTGCCAGCAGCGTGGGAAGACTAGCGGGAGAAAATGAGCAGTTCTTC.

The chain links TRBV5-1 to TRBJ1-4; TRBD1 might be the D (6 bases). The CDR3 runs 17 residues. The V and J ends lost 0 bases and 10 bases respectively, with 22 bases between them. CDR1 and CDR2 (germline): SGHRS, YFSETQ. This CDR3 reads CASSLGDTGTLSGKLFF. Here the CDR3 DNA reads TGCGCCAGCAGCTTGGGGGATACAGGGACCTTGTCCGGAAAACTGTTTTTT. Full variable domain (rest looked up from reference TRBV5-1 and TRBJ1-4): KAGVTQTPRYLIKTRGQQVTLSCSPISGHRSVSWYQQTPGQGLQFLFEYFSETQRNKGNFPGRFSGRQFSNSRSEMNVSTLELGDSALYLCASSLGDTGTLSGKLFFGSGTQLSVL.

The chain links TRBV7-6 to TRBJ1-4; TRBD1 matches at 8 bases. Germline lookup yields CDR1 SGHVS and CDR2 FNYEAQ. J was trimmed by 6 bases and V by 5 bases; bases with no gene match: 5. The CDR3 is 14 residues long. DNA for the CDR3: TGTGCCAGCAGCCCCGGACAGGGCCATGAAAAACTGTTTTTT. This translates into CASSPGQGHEKLFF.

This chain joins TRBV6-4 and TRBJ1-2, with TRBD1 matching 8 bases. Germline V gene lookup returns CDR1 MRHNA and CDR2 SNTAGT. The junction had 5 bases not matched to a gene; V was cut back by 5 bases and J by 6 bases. The CDR3 loop spans 13 amino acids. The CDR3 here is CASSTGQGDGYTF. In nucleotides, the CDR3 is TGTGCCAGCAGTACCGGACAGGGAGATGGCTACACCTTC.

The chain joins TRBV7-8 to TRBJ2-7; 14 nucleotides match TRBD2. CDR1 and CDR2 from the germline V gene are SGHVS and FQNEAQ. V was pared by 5 bases and J by 4 bases, with 7 bases of the junction left unmatched. This CDR3 spans 16 amino acids. The CDR3 DNA sequence: TGTGCCAGCAGCACAGGGACTAGCGGGAGTCTTTACGAGCAGTACTTC. It encodes CASSTGTSGSLYEQYF.

V gene TRBV11-2 combines with J gene TRBJ1-3; D might be TRBD1 (5 bases). The CDR3 has 16 amino acids. Between the trimmed V and J ends, which lost 5 bases and 2 bases, there was a span of 16 bases. The germline gives CDR1 SGHAT, CDR2 FQNNGV. CDR3 sequence reads: CASSPSPQGPGNTIYF. The CDR3 nucleotides read TGTGCCAGCAGCCCCTCGCCCCAGGGCCCTGGAAACACCATATATTTT.

This rearrangement joins TRBV6-1 to TRBJ1-1; 9 bases line up with TRBD1. The germline gives CDR1 MNHNS, CDR2 SASEGT. The CDR3 contains 15 residues. V was pared by 6 bases and J by 4 bases, with 9 bases of the junction left unmatched. The CDR3 protein is CASSHLGTGSTEAFF. CDR3 coding DNA: TGTGCCAGCAGCCACCTCGGGACAGGGAGCACTGAAGCTTTCTTT.

This clone was picked up one time. The V and J genes are TRBV29-1 and TRBJ2-7; D possibly corresponds to TRBD1 (5 bases). The CDR3 consists of 10 residues. Trimming cost V 7 bases and J 3 bases, with 7 bases left between them. CDR1 is SQVTM and CDR2 is ANQGSEA in the germline V gene. CDR3 region: CSGGDYEQYF. The CDR3 DNA is TGCAGCGGGGGCGACTACGAGCAGTACTTC.

The table lists this clone with a few counts. The chain joins TRBV9 to TRBJ1-3; D perhaps matches TRBD1 (5 bases). Per germline, CDR1 SGDLS and CDR2 YYNGEE. The CDR3 contains 14 residues. Trimming stripped 1 base from V and 2 bases from J, with 7 bases between. Here the CDR3 reads CASSVRGAGNTIYF. The CDR3 DNA follows: TGTGCCAGCAGCGTAAGGGGAGCTGGAAACACCATATATTTT.

The chain joins TRBV5-6 to TRBJ2-1, with 9 bases fitting TRBD2. CDR1 SGHDT and CDR2 YYEEEE come from the germline V gene. The V segment lost 0 bases and the J segment 7 bases; nucleotides outside the gene matches: 5. The CDR3 has 15 amino acids. In DNA, the CDR3 is TGTGCCAGCAGCTTGGCAACTAGCGGGCTGAATGAGCAGTTCTTC. Protein product: CASSLATSGLNEQFF.

The V and J genes are TRBV4-2 and TRBJ1-2; D gene unclear. The V end lost 1 base, the J end lost 4 bases, and 4 bases lay between the germline ends. CDR3 length equals 12 residues. CDR1 LGHNA and CDR2 YNFKEQ come from the germline V gene. CDR3 DNA: TGTGCCAGCAGCCAAGGGCTCTATGGCTACACCTTC. Amino acid sequence: CASSQGLYGYTF.

This rearrangement joins TRBV6-5 to TRBJ2-2; 10 bases line up with TRBD1. The ends lost 6 bases at V and 4 bases at J; junction bases unmatched: 5. This CDR3 region has 15 residues. Germline-derived CDR1 and CDR2 are MNHEY and SVGAGI. The CDR3 coding sequence is TGTGCCAGCAGGCCGGGACAGGGGAGCACCGGGGAGCTGTTTTTT. Protein product: CASRPGQGSTGELFF.

This clone was seen only a few times. V is TRBV19 and J is TRBJ1-2; the D is unclear. The germline gives CDR1 LNHDA, CDR2 SQIVND (reference sequence). The CDR3 covers 12 residues. The V and J ends lost 7 bases and 6 bases respectively, with 12 bases between them. The CDR3 bases are TGTGCCAGTACCGGCCGAAGAGATGGCTACACCTTC. Its protein product is CASTGRRDGYTF.

The rearrangement uses TRBV5-4 and TRBJ2-5; 10 nucleotides line up with TRBD2. In germline, CDR1 is SGHNT, CDR2 YYREEE (reference sequence). V lost 2 bases, J lost 1 base, and 2 bases stayed unmatched. This CDR3 region has 15 residues. The chain's CDR3 is CASSLAGGRQETQYF. In nucleotides, the CDR3 is TGTGCCAGCAGCTTAGCGGGGGGGCGCCAAGAGACCCAGTACTTC.

The chain uses TRBV5-4 and TRBJ2-1; D perhaps matches TRBD1 (5 bases). Trimming took off 4 bases at V and 1 base at J, with 12 bases between the two ends. Germline V gene lookup returns CDR1 SGHNT and CDR2 YYREEE (reference sequence). There are 15 residues in the CDR3. The CDR3: CASSPRQTSYNEQFF. Here the CDR3 DNA reads TGTGCCAGCAGCCCTAGACAGACGTCCTACAATGAGCAGTTCTTC.

The V and J genes are TRBV29-1 and TRBJ1-1; no clear D. V shed 4 bases and J shed 8 bases, with 11 bases lying between them. CDR3 length equals 11 residues. Germline V gives CDR1 SQVTM, CDR2 ANQGSEA. The CDR3 DNA reads TGCAGCGTTGGAGGTGTATCGGAAGCTTTCTTT. As protein: CSVGGVSEAFF.

This chain joins TRBV28 and TRBJ2-7, with D possibly being TRBD2 (6 bases). The germline V gene encodes CDR1 MDHEN and CDR2 SYDVKM. The CDR3 contains 18 residues. Between the trimmed V and J ends, which lost 9 bases and 1 base, there was a span of 28 bases. The CDR3 DNA sequence: TGTGCCAGGAGACGCGGGACTGGATTACGACGGTTTTCCTACGAGCAGTACTTC. This codes for CARRRGTGLRRFSYEQYF.

The rearrangement joins TRBV27 to TRBJ2-5, with TRBD1 matching over 7 bases. Looked up from germline, CDR1 is MNHEY and CDR2 is SMNVEV (reference sequence). The length of the CDR3 is 14 residues. The V and J ends lost 5 bases and 4 bases, in that order; junction bases with no gene match: 7. The CDR3, as DNA: TGTGCCAGCAGTCCGGGACAGACCCCAGAGACCCAGTACTTC. Amino acid sequence: CASSPGQTPETQYF.

This CDR3 reads CASSPGAGTDTQYF. CDR3 in DNA: TGTGCCAGCTCACCTGGGGCAGGCACAGATACGCAGTATTTT. The J gene is TRBJ2-3, the V gene TRBV18, with D perhaps matching TRBD1 (5 bases). The length of the CDR3 is 14 residues. Germline CDR1 KGHSH, CDR2 LQKENI. The V gene lost 3 bases and the J gene lost 1 base, with 8 bases spanning the gap.

This clone was detected only once. The V and J genes are TRBV19 and TRBJ1-1; maybe TRBD1 (5 bases). V was trimmed by 8 bases and J by 1 base, leaving 17 bases between them. Germline-derived CDR1 and CDR2 are LNHDA and SQIVND (reference sequence). CDR3 length: 15 amino acids. The CDR3 loop reads CASEMAGNGNTEAFF. DNA of the CDR3: TGTGCCAGTGAAATGGCAGGGAACGGGAACACTGAAGCTTTCTTT. Combining the CDR3 with reference TRBV19 and TRBJ1-1 gives the whole variable domain DGGITQSPKYLFRKEGQNVTLSCEQNLNHDAMYWYRQDPGQGLRLIYYSQIVNDFQKGDIAEGYSVSREKKESFPLTVTSAQKNPTAFYLCASEMAGNGNTEAFFGQGTRLTVV.

This sequence joins TRBV2 and TRBJ2-5; D assignment may be TRBD1 or TRBD2 (5 bases each). Per germline, CDR1 SNHLY and CDR2 FYNNEI. The V and J ends lost 6 bases and 0 bases respectively, with 11 bases between them. This CDR3 is 14 amino acids long. In DNA form, the CDR3 reads TGTGCCAGCAGAGGGTGGGGGTACCAAGAGACCCAGTACTTC. Translated: CASRGWGYQETQYF. Full variable domain (rest looked up from reference TRBV2 and TRBJ2-5): EPEVTQTPSHQVTQMGQEVILRCVPISNHLYFYWYRQILGQKVEFLVSFYNNEISEKSEIFDDQFSVERPDGSNFTLKIRSTKLEDSAMYFCASRGWGYQETQYFGPGTRLLVL.

V is TRBV4-1 and J is TRBJ2-7; unclear D gene. This CDR3 region has 15 residues. Per germline, CDR1 MGHRA and CDR2 YSYEKL. With 0 bases removed from V and 3 bases from J, the gap between germline ends came to 12 bases. CDR3 protein: CASSQEKDVRYEQYF. The CDR3 DNA reads TGCGCCAGCAGCCAAGAGAAGGACGTACGCTACGAGCAGTACTTC.

The genes are TRBV19 and TRBJ2-7, with D tentatively TRBD1 or TRBD2 (5 bases each). V was pared by 3 bases and J by 7 bases, with 16 bases between. There are 14 residues in the CDR3. In germline, CDR1 is LNHDA, CDR2 SQIVND (reference sequence). The CDR3 is CASSMGDGSGEQYF. CDR3 nucleotides: TGTGCCAGTAGTATGGGGGACGGGTCAGGAGAGCAGTACTTC.

In nucleotides, the CDR3 is TGCGCCAGCAGCCAGGGGGACTATTTTACGCAGTATTTT. Translation gives CASSQGDYFTQYF. This chain uses TRBV4-1 with TRBJ2-3; 7 positions match TRBD2. From germline, CDR1 is MGHRA and CDR2 YSYEKL. CDR3 size: 13 residues. The ends lost 3 bases at V and 8 bases at J; junction bases unmatched: 5.

The rearrangement links TRBV19 to TRBJ2-1; D may be TRBD2 (5 bases). This CDR3 has 14 amino acids. Germline values: CDR1 LNHDA, CDR2 SQIVND (reference sequence). Deletions cut 4 bases from V and 4 bases from J, with 11 bases between. This CDR3 is CASSTGRGYNEQFF. The CDR3 DNA reads as TGTGCCAGTAGTACTGGACGGGGTTACAATGAGCAGTTCTTC.

J is TRBJ2-7 and V is TRBV29-1; TRBD1 matches 8 bases. There are 14 residues in the CDR3. Germline CDR1 SQVTM, CDR2 ANQGSEA. V was pared by 0 bases and J by 4 bases, with 5 bases of the junction left unmatched. The CDR3 DNA is TGCAGCGTTGAAGACAGGGGGCGCGTGTACGAGCAGTACTTC. Its protein product is CSVEDRGRVYEQYF.